This is a list of T cell receptor beta chains from one sample in a study of T cells in Graves' hyperthyroidism and ophthalmopathy. TCRdb re-derived calls from the multiplex PCR reads in MiXCR, one entry per CDR3 protein. The sample carries about 96,000 distinct CDR3 sequences, 51% recorded once. The sequenced sample was blood. All receptors derive from a woman aged 40 to 50 with Graves' hyperthyroidism. CDR3s include the opening cysteine and the closing phenylalanine or tryptophan. The D gene is left open where the match is weak. Size tells how often a clone was seen (once, few, many) or the class of an expanded clone, and some rows leave it out.

TRBJ2-7 TRBV10-3 NA NA TGCGCCATCAGTGAGTTAGGCGAGCAGTGCTTC CAISELGEQCF
TRBJ2-2 TRBV5-6 many NA TGTGCCAGCAGCGTCTCGCCGATTCTAGCGTTTAGAAACACCGGGGAGCTGTTTTTT CASSVSPILAFRNTGELFF
TRBJ2-5 TRBV20-1 NA TRBD2 TGCAGTGCTAGGGGACTAGCGGCCTCCCAAGAGACCCAGTACTTC CSARGLAASQETQYF
TRBJ2-5 TRBV6-6 many NA TGTGCCAGCAGTTACTCGATGAGTACAACTGGGACGTGGACCCAGTACTTC CASSYSMSTTGTWTQYF
TRBJ1-1 TRBV7-9 NA TRBD1 TGTGCCAGCAGGAAAACTGGGACAGGGGATTTGTCTGAAGCTTTCTTT CASRKTGTGDLSEAFF
TRBJ2-2 TRBV29-1 NA TRBD1 TGCAGCGTTTCGACAGGGGGCCGGGAGCTGTTTTTT CSVSTGGRELFF
TRBJ1-1 TRBV7-9 NA NA TGTGCCAGCAGCGCCCAGACCGGGGCAGGGAACACTGAAGCTTTCTTT CASSAQTGAGNTEAFF
TRBJ2-7 TRBV5-5 many NA TGTGCCAGCAGCTTGGGCCCGTGGGACGAGCAGTACTTC CASSLGPWDEQYF
TRBJ2-5 TRBV7-9 few TRBD2 TGTGCCAGCAGCTTAGGCGGGAGTGAGACCCAGTACTTC CASSLGGSETQYF
TRBJ2-5 TRBV5-1 many NA TGCGCCAGCAGCGGGAATTCCCCCGGGGGTGGAGAGACCCAGTACTTC CASSGNSPGGGETQYF
TRBJ2-7 TRBV9 many TRBD2 TGTGCCAGCAGCGTAGGGGTGGGAGGGTCCTACGAGCAGTACTTC CASSVGVGGSYEQYF
TRBJ1-2 TRBV6-1 NA NA TGTGCCAGCAGTACAAGACAGGACTATGGCTACACCTTC CASSTRQDYGYTF
TRBJ2-2 TRBV7-9 many NA TGTGCCAGCAGCCCCCTGGGGAGCGGGCGGCCGCAGGTCGGGGAGCTGTTTTTT CASSPLGSGRPQVGELFF
TRBJ1-2 TRBV9 many NA TGTGCCAGCAGCCAAGATCTCCAGCTATATGGCTACACCTTC CASSQDLQLYGYTF
TRBJ1-5 TRBV20-1 NA TRBD1 TGCAGTGCTGCGACAGGGGGACAGCCCCAGCATTTT CSAATGGQPQHF
TRBJ2-3 TRBV24-1 many NA TGTGCCACCAGTGATTGGTCTTCTAAAGATACGCAGTATTTT CATSDWSSKDTQYF
TRBJ2-1 TRBV7-9 NA NA TGTGCCAGCAGCCGGACCCTCCTCGAGCAGTTCTTC CASSRTLLEQFF
TRBJ2-3 TRBV6-6 NA NA TGTGCCAGCAGTTACGGATATACGCAGTATTTT CASSYGYTQYF
TRBJ1-6 TRBV6-1 NA TRBD1 TGTGCCAGTAGACAGGGAAACAATTCACCCCTCCACTTT CASRQGNNSPLHF
TRBJ1-3 TRBV5-1 few TRBD1 TGCGCCAGCAGAAACGGACAGGGGGCGATTGAAAACACCATATATTTT CASRNGQGAIENTIYF
TRBJ2-5 TRBV5-1 many TRBD2 TGCGCCAGCAGCTTGGCAATCGTCCCTAGCGGGAGGGCCATCAACCAAGAGACCCAGTACTTC CASSLAIVPSGRAINQETQYF
TRBJ2-5 TRBV28 many TRBD1 TGTGCCAGCAGTTTCCCGACAGGGGGGGAGACCCAGTACTTC CASSFPTGGETQYF
TRBJ2-3 TRBV11-2 NA NA TGTGCCAGCAGCTTAATGGGGGGTCCTGATACGCAGTATTTT CASSLMGGPDTQYF
TRBJ1-1 TRBV2 many NA TGTGCCAGCAGTGAGGAAGGGGAGGCCACTGAAGCTTTCTTT CASSEEGEATEAFF
TRBJ1-1 TRBV5-6 NA TRBD1 TGTGCCAGCAGCTTGCCTCATGCCGGGACAGGGTTCACTGAAGCTTTCTTT CASSLPHAGTGFTEAFF
TRBJ1-5 TRBV20-1 many NA TGCAGTGCCTACCGGGACATTGGGGATCAGCCCCAGCATTTT CSAYRDIGDQPQHF
TRBJ2-5 TRBV7-2 many NA TGTGCCAGCAGCTTCGGGGGGGCAGGGGGAGGAACGCGTGAGACCCAGTACTTC CASSFGGAGGGTRETQYF
TRBJ1-2 TRBV5-1 few NA TGCGCCAGCAGCTTGAAACAGGGCTATGGCTACACCTTC CASSLKQGYGYTF
TRBJ2-7 TRBV29-1 NA TRBD2 TGCAGCGTTACTAGCGGGAGGATATACGAGCAGTACTTC CSVTSGRIYEQYF